These T cell receptor beta chains were read from a single sample in a study of T cell responses to AZD1222 COVID-19 vaccine. Profiling relied on immunoSEQ multiplex PCR, and the TCRdb table lists in-frame clones only, not all of them. The table records about 150,000 clones, 90% to 95% of them present only once. Sequencing used peripheral blood, obtained 28 days after the second AZD1222 dose. The receptor set was obtained from an adult who received the AZD1222 COVID-19 vaccine. CDR3s include the opening cysteine and the closing phenylalanine or tryptophan.

j_call v_call cdr3_aa
TRBJ1-2 TRBV7-9 CASSLTVGYTF
TRBJ2-2 TRBV4-1 CASSQGPGGHGELFF
TRBJ1-6 TRBV7-3 CASSLKAGHNSPLHF
TRBJ2-1 TRBV7-9 CASSLAWLYNEQFF
TRBJ2-7 TRBV30 CAWSVLWTPYEQYF
TRBJ1-1 TRBV19 CASHPGRNTEAFF
TRBJ2-1 TRBV6-6 CASSSDRGPLYNEQFF
TRBJ2-1 TRBV4-2 CASSQEAASSYNEQFF
TRBJ1-1 TRBV4-1 CASSQDFGKLNTEAFF
TRBJ1-3 TRBV3-1/TRBV3-2 CASSHSSGNTIYF
TRBJ1-3 TRBV9 CASSDRQGGGNTIYF
TRBJ1-1 TRBV27 CASSGTGGTEAFF
TRBJ2-1 TRBV20-1 CSASPTARENNEQFF
TRBJ2-3 TRBV7-9 CASSPPPGTDTQYF
TRBJ2-6 TRBV18 CASSPRDGANVLTF
TRBJ2-1 TRBV9 CASSPRHQAYNEQFF